The source of this T cell receptor beta chain is a study of shared clonotypes between healthy human individuals. Those who donated were healthy HIV-negative adults, with no recent acute infections or vaccinations reported. The V gene end was trimmed by 4 bases and the J gene end by 4 bases; junction bases not matched to a gene: 3. This CDR3 spans 14 amino acids. Germline CDR1 MNHNS, CDR2 SASEGT. In the original analysis: ImmunoSEQ junction-only sequences lacked quality scores, so their filtering differed. Clones were read by immunoSEQ multiplex PCR, and TCRdb kept only the in-frame ones, dropping some. That table furnishes V, J and clone size, whereas the DNA furnished D and trimming. The data show hundreds of thousands of clones, with roughly 80% seen just once and under 15% held by the top ten.

V and J are TRBV6-1 and TRBJ1-5; 8 nucleotides match TRBD1. Sequencing was done on a sample of PBMCs. The source of this sequence is a woman aged 40 to 50 in good health. Some clones in this sample may be carry-over from other donors' samples. The chain's CDR3 is CASSGQGTNQPQHF. CDR3 nucleotide sequence: TGTGCCAGCAGTGGACAGGGGACGAATCAGCCCCAGCATTTT.